The 2 T cell receptor beta chains below come from one sample, sequenced in a study of cytomegalovirus exposure and HLA in healthy donors. The PCR was carried out with 60 Vbeta primers and 13 Jbeta primers. The table came from immunoSEQ multiplex PCR; TCRdb's copy has only in-frame clones and leaves some out. The repertoire holds roughly 160,000 clones, with 65% to 85% as singletons. Sequencing used PBMCs. The receptors originated from a man in his sixties in good health and CMV-seronegative.

CDR3 DNA: TGTGCCAGCTCCCTCGGGACAGGGGGCCCGAACACTGAAGCTTTCTTT. Translation gives CASSLGTGGPNTEAFF. The chain joins TRBV18 to TRBJ1-1; 12 bases are shared with TRBD1. J gave up 1 base and V 6 bases, and 6 bases lay outside the gene matches. CDR3 length equals 16 residues. The V gene's germline CDR1 is KGHSH and CDR2 LQKENI. Combining the CDR3 with reference TRBV18 and TRBJ1-1 gives the whole variable domain NAGVMQNPRHLVRRRGQEARLRCSPMKGHSHVYWYRQLPEEGLKFMVYLQKENIIDESGMPKERFSAEFPKEGPSILRIQQVVRGDSAAYFCASSLGTGGPNTEAFFGQGTRLTVV.

There are a few counts of this clone. Other DNA sequences in this sample translate to the same CDR3. The gene calls are TRBV6-4 and TRBJ2-7; TRBD2 aligns across 9 bases. After removal of 11 bases from V and 5 bases from J, the junction contained 16 bases not matched to a gene. Germline V gene data show CDR1 as MRHNA and CDR2 as SNTAGT. The CDR3 totals 15 residues. CDR3 nucleotide sequence: TGTGCCTCAGCAGTCCGGGAGCGGGGGGCCAACGAGCAGTACTTC. It encodes CASAVRERGANEQYF.